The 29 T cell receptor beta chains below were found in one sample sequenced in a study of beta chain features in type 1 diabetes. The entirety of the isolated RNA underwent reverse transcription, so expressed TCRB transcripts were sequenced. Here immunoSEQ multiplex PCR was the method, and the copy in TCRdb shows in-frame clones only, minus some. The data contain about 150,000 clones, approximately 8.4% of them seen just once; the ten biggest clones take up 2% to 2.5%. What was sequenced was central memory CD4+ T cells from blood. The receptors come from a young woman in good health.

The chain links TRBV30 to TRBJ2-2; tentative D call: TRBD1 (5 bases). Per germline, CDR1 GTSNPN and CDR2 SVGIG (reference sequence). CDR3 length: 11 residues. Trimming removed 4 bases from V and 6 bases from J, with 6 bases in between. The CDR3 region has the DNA TGTGCCTGGAAACAGGCCGGGGAGCTGTTTTTT. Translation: CAWKQAGELFF.

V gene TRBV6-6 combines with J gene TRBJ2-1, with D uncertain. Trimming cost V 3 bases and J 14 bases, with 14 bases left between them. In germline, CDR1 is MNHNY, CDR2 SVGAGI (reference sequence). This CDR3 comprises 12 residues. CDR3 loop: CASSYTFQRKFF. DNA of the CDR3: TGTGCCAGCAGTTATACTTTCCAGAGGAAGTTCTTC.

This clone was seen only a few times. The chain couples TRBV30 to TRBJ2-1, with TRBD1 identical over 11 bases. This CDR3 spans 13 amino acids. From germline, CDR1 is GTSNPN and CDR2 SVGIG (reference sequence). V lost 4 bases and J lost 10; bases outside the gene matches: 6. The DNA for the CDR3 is TGTGCCTGGACTGGACAGGGGGCTTACGAGCAGTTCTTC. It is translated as CAWTGQGAYEQFF.

The CDR3 loop reads CASASGGYQETQYF. The CDR3 DNA reads TGTGCCAGTGCTAGCGGGGGGTACCAAGAGACCCAGTACTTC. V and J are TRBV19 and TRBJ2-5; TRBD2 matches at 11 bases. The trim removed 8 bases at V and 0 bases at J, leaving 2 bases unmatched. There are 14 residues in the CDR3. Germline V gene lookup returns CDR1 LNHDA and CDR2 SQIVND (reference sequence).

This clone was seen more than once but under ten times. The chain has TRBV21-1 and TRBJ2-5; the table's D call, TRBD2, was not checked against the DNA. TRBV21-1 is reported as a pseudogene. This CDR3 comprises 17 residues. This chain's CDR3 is CASSTHRWQGGKKTQYF. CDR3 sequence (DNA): TGTGCCAGCAGCACCCATAGGTGGCAGGGAGGGAAAAAGACCCAGTACTTC.

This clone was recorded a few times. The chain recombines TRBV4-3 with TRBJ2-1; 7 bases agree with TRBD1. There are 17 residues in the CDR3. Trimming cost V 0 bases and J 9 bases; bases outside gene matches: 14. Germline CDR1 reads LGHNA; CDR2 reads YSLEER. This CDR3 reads CASSQDHYGTVLFEQFF. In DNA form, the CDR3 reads TGCGCCAGCAGCCAAGATCATTACGGGACAGTCCTTTTTGAGCAGTTCTTC.

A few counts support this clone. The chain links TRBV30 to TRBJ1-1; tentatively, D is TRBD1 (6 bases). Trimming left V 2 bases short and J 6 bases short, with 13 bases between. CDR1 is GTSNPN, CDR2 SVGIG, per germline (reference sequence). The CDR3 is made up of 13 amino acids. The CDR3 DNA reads TGTGCCTGGAGTCCCCAGGGGTATGCTGAAGCTTTCTTT. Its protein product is CAWSPQGYAEAFF. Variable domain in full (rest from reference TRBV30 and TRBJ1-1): SQTIHQWPATLVQPVGSPLSLECTVEGTSNPNLYWYRQAAGRGLQLLFYSVGIGQISSEVPQNLSASRPQDRQFILSSKKLLLSDSGFYLCAWSPQGYAEAFFGQGTRLTVV.

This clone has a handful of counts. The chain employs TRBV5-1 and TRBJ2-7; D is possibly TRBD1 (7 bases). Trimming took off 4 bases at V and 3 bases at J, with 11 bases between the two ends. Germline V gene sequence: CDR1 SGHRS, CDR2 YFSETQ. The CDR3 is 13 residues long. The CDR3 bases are TGCGCCAGCAGCGGCGGGGACAGCTACGAGCAGTACTTC. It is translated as CASSGGDSYEQYF.

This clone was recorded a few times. The CDR3 DNA reads TGTGCCAGCAGCCCAGGACTAGCGGGAACCCACGAGCAGTACTTC. Its protein product is CASSPGLAGTHEQYF. The rearrangement links TRBV4-2 to TRBJ2-7; 12 bases agree with TRBD2. Trimming removed 4 bases from V and 5 bases from J; junction bases left unmatched: 6. The CDR3 spans 15 residues. Germline-derived CDR1 and CDR2 are LGHNA and YNFKEQ.

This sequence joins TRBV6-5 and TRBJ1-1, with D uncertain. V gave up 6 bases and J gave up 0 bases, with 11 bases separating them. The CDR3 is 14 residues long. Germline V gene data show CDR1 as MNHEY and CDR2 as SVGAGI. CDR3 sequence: CASRPQALNTEAFF. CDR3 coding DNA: TGTGCCAGCAGACCTCAGGCACTGAACACTGAAGCTTTCTTT.

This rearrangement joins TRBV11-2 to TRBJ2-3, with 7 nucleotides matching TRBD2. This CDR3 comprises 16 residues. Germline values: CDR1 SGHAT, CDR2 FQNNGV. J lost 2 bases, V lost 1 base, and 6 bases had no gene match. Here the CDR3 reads CASSLGLAQVTDTQYF. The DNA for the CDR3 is TGTGCCAGCAGCTTAGGACTAGCACAGGTCACAGATACGCAGTATTTT. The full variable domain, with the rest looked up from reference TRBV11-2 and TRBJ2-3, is EAGVAQSPRYKIIEKRQSVAFWCNPISGHATLYWYQQILGQGPKLLIQFQNNGVVDDSQLPKDRFSAERLKGVDSTLKIQPAKLEDSAVYLCASSLGLAQVTDTQYFGPGTRLTVL.

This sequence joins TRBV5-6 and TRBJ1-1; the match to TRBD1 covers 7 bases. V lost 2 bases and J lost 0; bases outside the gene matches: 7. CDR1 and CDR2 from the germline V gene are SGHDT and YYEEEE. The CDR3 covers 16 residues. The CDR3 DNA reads TGTGCCAGCAGCTTCGGGACAGTCCCCTTGAACACTGAAGCTTTCTTT. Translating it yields CASSFGTVPLNTEAFF.

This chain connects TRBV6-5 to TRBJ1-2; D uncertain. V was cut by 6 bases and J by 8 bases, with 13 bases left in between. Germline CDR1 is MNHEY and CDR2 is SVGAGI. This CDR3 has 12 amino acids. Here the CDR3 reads CASRGSGYGYTF. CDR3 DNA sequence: TGTGCCAGCAGAGGATCAGGCTACGGCTACACCTTC.

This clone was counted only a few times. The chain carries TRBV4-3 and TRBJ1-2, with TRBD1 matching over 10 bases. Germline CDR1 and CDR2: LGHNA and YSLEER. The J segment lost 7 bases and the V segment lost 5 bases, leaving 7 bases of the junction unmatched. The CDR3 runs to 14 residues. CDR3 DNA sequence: TGCGCCAGCAGCTCCCGGACAGGGGGTTTTGGCTACACCTTC. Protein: CASSSRTGGFGYTF.

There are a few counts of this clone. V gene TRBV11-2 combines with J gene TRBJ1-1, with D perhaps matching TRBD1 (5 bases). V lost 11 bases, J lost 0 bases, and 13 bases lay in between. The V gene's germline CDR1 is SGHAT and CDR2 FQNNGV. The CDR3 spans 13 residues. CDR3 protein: CASRRDLNTEAFF. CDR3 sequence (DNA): TGTGCCTCCCGTCGGGACTTGAACACTGAAGCTTTCTTT.

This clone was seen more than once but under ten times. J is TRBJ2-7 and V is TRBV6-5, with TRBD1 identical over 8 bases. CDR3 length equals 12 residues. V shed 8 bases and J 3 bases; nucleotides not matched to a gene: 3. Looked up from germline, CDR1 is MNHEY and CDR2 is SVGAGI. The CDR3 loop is CASGGTGYEQYF. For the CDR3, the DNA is TGTGCCAGCGGGGGGACAGGCTACGAGCAGTACTTC.

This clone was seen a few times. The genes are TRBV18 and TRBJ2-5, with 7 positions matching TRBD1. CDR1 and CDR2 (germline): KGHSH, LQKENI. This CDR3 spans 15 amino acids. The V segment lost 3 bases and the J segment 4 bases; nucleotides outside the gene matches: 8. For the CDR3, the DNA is TGTGCCAGCTCACCCGTACAGGGGCCAGGAGAGACCCAGTACTTC. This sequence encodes CASSPVQGPGETQYF.

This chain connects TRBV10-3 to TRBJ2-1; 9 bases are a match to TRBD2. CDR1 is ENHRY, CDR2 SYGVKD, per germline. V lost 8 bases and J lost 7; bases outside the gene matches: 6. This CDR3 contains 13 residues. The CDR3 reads CAIAAGGWNEQFF. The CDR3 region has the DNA TGTGCCATCGCGGCGGGAGGGTGGAATGAGCAGTTCTTC.

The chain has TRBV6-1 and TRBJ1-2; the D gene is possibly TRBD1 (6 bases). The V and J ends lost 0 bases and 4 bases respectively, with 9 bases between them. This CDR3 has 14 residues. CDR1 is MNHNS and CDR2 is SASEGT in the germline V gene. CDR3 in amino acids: CASSEAPRGYGYTF. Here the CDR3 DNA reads TGTGCCAGCAGTGAAGCGCCCAGGGGCTATGGCTACACCTTC.

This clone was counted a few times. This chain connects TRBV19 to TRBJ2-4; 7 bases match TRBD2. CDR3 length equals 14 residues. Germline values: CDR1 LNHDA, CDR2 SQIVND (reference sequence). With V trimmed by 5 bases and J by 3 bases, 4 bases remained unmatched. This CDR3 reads CASSPREGKNIQYF. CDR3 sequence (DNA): TGTGCCAGTAGTCCCAGGGAGGGCAAAAACATTCAGTACTTC.

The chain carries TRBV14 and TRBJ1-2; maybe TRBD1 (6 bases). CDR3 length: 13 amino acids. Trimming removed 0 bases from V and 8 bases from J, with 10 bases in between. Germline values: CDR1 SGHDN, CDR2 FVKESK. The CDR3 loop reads CASSQDRGQGYTF. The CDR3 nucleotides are TGTGCCAGCAGCCAAGACAGGGGCCAAGGCTACACCTTC.

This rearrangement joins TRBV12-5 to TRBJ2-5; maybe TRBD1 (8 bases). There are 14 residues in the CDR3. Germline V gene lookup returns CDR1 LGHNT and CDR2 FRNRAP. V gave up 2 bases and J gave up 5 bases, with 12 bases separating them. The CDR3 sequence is CASGLTGGGETQYF. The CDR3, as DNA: TGTGCTAGTGGTTTGACAGGGGGGGGCGAGACCCAGTACTTC.

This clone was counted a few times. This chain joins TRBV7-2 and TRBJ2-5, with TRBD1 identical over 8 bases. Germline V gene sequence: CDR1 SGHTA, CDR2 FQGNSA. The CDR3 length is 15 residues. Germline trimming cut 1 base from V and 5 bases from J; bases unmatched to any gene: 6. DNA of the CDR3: TGTGCCAGCAGCTTAGGTCCAGGGGGCGGGGAGACCCAGTACTTC. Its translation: CASSLGPGGGETQYF.

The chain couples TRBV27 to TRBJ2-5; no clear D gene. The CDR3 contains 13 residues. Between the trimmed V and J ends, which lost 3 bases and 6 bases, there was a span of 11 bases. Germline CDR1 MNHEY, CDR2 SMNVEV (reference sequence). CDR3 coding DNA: TGTGCCAGCAGTTTCCGCCTTGGGCAGACCCAGTACTTC. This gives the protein CASSFRLGQTQYF.

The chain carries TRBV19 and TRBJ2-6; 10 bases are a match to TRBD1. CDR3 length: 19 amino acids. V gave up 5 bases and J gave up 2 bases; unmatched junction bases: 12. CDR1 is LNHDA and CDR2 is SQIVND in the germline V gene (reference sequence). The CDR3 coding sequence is TGTGCCAGTAGTTCCCTTCCGGGACAGGGGCGGCCTGGGGCCAACGTCCTGACTTTC. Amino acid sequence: CASSSLPGQGRPGANVLTF. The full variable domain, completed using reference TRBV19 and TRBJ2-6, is DGGITQSPKYLFRKEGQNVTLSCEQNLNHDAMYWYRQDPGQGLRLIYYSQIVNDFQKGDIAEGYSVSREKKESFPLTVTSAQKNPTAFYLCASSSLPGQGRPGANVLTFGAGSRLTVL.

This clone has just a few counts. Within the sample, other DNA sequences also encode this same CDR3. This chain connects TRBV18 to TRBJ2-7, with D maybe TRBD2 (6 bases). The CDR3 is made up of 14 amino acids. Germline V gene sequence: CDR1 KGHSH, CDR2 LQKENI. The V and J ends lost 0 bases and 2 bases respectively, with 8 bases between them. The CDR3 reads CASSPPSGAYEQYF. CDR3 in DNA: TGTGCCAGCTCACCACCCTCGGGGGCCTACGAGCAGTACTTC.

The CDR3 loop reads CASSTGNTGELFF. Written as DNA, the CDR3 is TGTGCCAGCAGCACCGGGAACACCGGGGAGCTGTTTTTT. V and J are TRBV14 and TRBJ2-2, with D unclear. V was shortened by 5 bases and J by 1 base, with 5 bases between the two germline ends. In germline, CDR1 is SGHDN, CDR2 FVKESK. The CDR3 is made up of 13 amino acids.

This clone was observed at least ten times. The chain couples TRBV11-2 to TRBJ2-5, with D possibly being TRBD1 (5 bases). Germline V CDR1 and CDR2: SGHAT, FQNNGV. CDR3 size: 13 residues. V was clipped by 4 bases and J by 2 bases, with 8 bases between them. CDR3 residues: CASSYRSQETQYF. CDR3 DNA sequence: TGTGCCAGCAGCTACAGGTCGCAAGAGACCCAGTACTTC.

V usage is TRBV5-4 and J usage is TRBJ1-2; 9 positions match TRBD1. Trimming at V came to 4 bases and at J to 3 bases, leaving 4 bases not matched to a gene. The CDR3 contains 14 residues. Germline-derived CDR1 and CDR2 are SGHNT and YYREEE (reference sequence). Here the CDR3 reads CASSLQGAHYGYTF. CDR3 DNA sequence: TGTGCCAGCAGCCTACAGGGGGCGCACTATGGCTACACCTTC.